This T cell receptor beta chain was obtained from a study of T cells in localized non-small cell lung cancer. The V end was cut by 6 bases, the J end by 7 bases, with 20 bases between. CDR1 is SGHRS, CDR2 YFSETQ, per germline. There are 14 residues in the CDR3. Sequenced by immunoSEQ multiplex PCR; TCRdb stores in-frame clones only, minus some. The table has 25,000 to 30,000 clones, roughly 91% seen once; the top ten hold 13%. With regard to this clone: Antigen: not known.

Study-level results: Highest T cell clonality was seen in uninvolved adjacent lung, surpassing that measured in tumor. Since sequencing was restricted to only one region of the tumor, intratumor heterogeneity remains a possibility.

The receptor was derived from a female donor at least 60 years old with stage III squamous cell lung carcinoma. Here the sequenced sample was peripheral blood, taken before any cancer treatment. The chain is built from TRBV5-1 and TRBJ2-7, with TRBD1 as a possible D gene (6 bases). The CDR3 DNA is TGCGCCAGCACCCCAGGGGAGTACGGGTATGAGCAGTACTTC. It specifies CASTPGEYGYEQYF. Complete variable domain (other parts from reference TRBV5-1 and TRBJ2-7): KAGVTQTPRYLIKTRGQQVTLSCSPISGHRSVSWYQQTPGQGLQFLFEYFSETQRNKGNFPGRFSGRQFSNSRSEMNVSTLELGDSALYLCASTPGEYGYEQYFGPGTRLTVT.